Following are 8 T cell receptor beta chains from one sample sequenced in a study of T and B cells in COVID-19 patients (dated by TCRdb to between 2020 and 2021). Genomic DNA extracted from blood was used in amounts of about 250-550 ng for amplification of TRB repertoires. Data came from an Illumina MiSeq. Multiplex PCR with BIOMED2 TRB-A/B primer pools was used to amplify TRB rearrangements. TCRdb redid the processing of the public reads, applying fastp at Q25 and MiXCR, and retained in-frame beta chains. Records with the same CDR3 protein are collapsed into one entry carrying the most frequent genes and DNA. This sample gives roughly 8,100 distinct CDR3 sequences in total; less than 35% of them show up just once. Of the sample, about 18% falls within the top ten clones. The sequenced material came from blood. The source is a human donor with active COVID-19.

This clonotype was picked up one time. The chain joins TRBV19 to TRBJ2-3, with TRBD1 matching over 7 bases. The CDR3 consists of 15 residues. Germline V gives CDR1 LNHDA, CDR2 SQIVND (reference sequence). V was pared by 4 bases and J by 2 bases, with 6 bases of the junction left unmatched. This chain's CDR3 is CASSKGQSHTDTQYF. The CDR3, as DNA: TGTGCCAGTAGTAAGGGACAGAGCCACACAGATACGCAGTATTTT.

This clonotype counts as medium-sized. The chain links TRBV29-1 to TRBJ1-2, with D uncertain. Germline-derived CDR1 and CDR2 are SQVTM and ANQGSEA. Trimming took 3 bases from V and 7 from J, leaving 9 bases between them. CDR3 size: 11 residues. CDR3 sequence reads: CSVDGRLGYTF. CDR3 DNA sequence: TGCAGCGTTGACGGGCGTCTTGGCTACACCTTC.

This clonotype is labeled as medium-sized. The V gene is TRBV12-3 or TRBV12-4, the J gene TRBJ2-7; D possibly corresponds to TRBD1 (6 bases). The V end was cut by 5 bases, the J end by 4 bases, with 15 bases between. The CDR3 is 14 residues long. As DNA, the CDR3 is TGTGCCAGCAGTAACGGAGTACAGGGATACGAGCAGTACTTC. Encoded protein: CASSNGVQGYEQYF.

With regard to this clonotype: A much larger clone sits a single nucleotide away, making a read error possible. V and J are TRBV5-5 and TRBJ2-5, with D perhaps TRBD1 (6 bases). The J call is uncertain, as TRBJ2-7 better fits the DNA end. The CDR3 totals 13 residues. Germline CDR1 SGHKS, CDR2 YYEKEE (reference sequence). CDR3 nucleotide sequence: TGTGCCAGCAGCTTGCAGGGGCGAGGCGAGCAGTACGTC. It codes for CASSLQGRGEQYV.

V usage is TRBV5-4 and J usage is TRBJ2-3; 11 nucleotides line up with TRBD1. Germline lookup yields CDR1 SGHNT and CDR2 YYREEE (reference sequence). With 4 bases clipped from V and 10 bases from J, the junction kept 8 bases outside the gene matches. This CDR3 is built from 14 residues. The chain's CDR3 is CASSTRTGGQAQYF. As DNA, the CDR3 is TGTGCCAGCAGCACCCGGACAGGGGGCCAAGCGCAGTATTTT. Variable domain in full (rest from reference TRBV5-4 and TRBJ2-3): ETGVTQSPTHLIKTRGQQVTLRCSSQSGHNTVSWYQQALGQGPQFIFQYYREEENGRGNFPPRFSGLQFPNYSSELNVNALELDDSALYLCASSTRTGGQAQYFGPGTRLTVL.

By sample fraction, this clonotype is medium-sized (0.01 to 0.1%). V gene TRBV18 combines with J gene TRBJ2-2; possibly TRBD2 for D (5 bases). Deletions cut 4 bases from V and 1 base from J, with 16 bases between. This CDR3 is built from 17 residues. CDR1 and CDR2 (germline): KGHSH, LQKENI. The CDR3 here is CASSLRREGMNTGELFF. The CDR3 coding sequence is TGTGCCAGCTCACTAAGGCGAGAGGGAATGAACACCGGGGAGCTGTTTTTT.

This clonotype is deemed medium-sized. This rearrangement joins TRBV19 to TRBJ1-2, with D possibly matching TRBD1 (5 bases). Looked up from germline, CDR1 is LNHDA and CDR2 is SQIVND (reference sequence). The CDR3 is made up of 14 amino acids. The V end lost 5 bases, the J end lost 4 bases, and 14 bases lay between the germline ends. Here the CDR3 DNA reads TGTGCCAGTAGTGAACGAGGGCAGGGCTATGGCTACACCTTC. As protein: CASSERGQGYGYTF.

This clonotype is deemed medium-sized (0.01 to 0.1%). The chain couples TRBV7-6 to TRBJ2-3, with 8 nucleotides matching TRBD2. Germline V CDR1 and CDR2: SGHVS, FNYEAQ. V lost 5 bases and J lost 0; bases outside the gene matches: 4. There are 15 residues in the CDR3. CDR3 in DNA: TGTGCCAGCAGCGGCACTAGCGGTAGCACAGATACGCAGTATTTT. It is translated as CASSGTSGSTDTQYF.